This entry lists 27 T cell receptor beta chains sequenced from one sample in a study of siplizumab effects on memory and regulatory T cells. Sequenced by immunoSEQ multiplex PCR; TCRdb stores in-frame clones only, minus some. The sample yields 98,000 or so clones, roughly 92% seen once. The sequenced sample consisted of Tregs sorted from blood. The receptor source for this set is a human donor in good health.

The gene calls are TRBV5-1 and TRBJ1-2; possible D gene TRBD1, 5 bases. Germline V gives CDR1 SGHRS, CDR2 YFSETQ. V dropped 0 bases and J dropped 6 bases, with 12 bases sitting between them. CDR3 length: 14 amino acids. The CDR3 nucleotides are TGCGCCAGCAGCTTGGCCTTGGGGGAGGATGGCTACACCTTC. It is translated as CASSLALGEDGYTF.

The genes are TRBV5-4 and TRBJ1-4; 7 positions agree with TRBD1. The CDR3 runs to 17 residues. CDR1 is SGHNT, CDR2 YYREEE, per germline (reference sequence). V was clipped by 0 bases and J by 3 bases; unmatched bases: 8. DNA of the CDR3: TGTGCCAGCAGCTTGGGAGGGTCTGGGACAGCTAATGAAAAACTGTTTTTT. Translating it yields CASSLGGSGTANEKLFF.

The chain recombines TRBV19 with TRBJ2-7; the D gene is possibly TRBD2 (5 bases). Germline loops: CDR1 LNHDA, CDR2 SQIVND (reference sequence). Trimming took off 7 bases at V and 4 bases at J, with 14 bases between the two ends. The CDR3 covers 13 residues. CDR3 region: CASTPVGGYEQYF. CDR3 coding DNA: TGTGCCAGTACCCCAGTGGGCGGGTACGAGCAGTACTTC. Full variable domain (rest looked up from reference TRBV19 and TRBJ2-7): DGGITQSPKYLFRKEGQNVTLSCEQNLNHDAMYWYRQDPGQGLRLIYYSQIVNDFQKGDIAEGYSVSREKKESFPLTVTSAQKNPTAFYLCASTPVGGYEQYFGPGTRLTVT.

The chain uses TRBV10-2 and TRBJ2-7; no reliable D call. V was shortened by 4 bases and J by 2 bases, with 9 bases between the two germline ends. The CDR3 contains 13 residues. Germline lookup yields CDR1 WSHSY and CDR2 SAAADI. The CDR3 coding sequence is TGCGCCAGCAGTGGTCTTGGAGCCTACGAGCAGTACTTC. Translated: CASSGLGAYEQYF.

The V gene is TRBV30, the J gene TRBJ2-3; D unclear. The CDR3 contains 12 residues. Trimming stripped 3 bases from V and 8 bases from J, with 12 bases between. Per germline, CDR1 GTSNPN and CDR2 SVGIG (reference sequence). DNA of the CDR3: TGTGCCTGGAGGGCGACGGGCTCTACGCAGTATTTT. This codes for CAWRATGSTQYF.

In its sample, this clone was seen once. The chain carries TRBV5-4 and TRBJ1-2; the D is unclear. The CDR3 sequence is 13 residues long. Germline CDR1 SGHNT, CDR2 YYREEE (reference sequence). The V and J ends lost 0 bases and 5 bases respectively, with 8 bases between them. The CDR3 is CASSLDSQYGYTF. The CDR3 DNA reads as TGTGCCAGCAGCTTGGACAGTCAATATGGCTACACCTTC.

V gene TRBV4-3 combines with J gene TRBJ2-3; D not certain. The CDR3 spans 15 residues. V was clipped by 1 base and J by 4 bases, with 12 bases between them. Germline CDR1 and CDR2: LGHNA and YSLEER. The CDR3 loop reads CASSQGYLGPDTQYF. Written as DNA, the CDR3 is TGCGCCAGCAGCCAAGGTTACCTGGGCCCAGATACGCAGTATTTT.

This chain uses TRBV18 with TRBJ2-2; D ambiguous. V lost 5 bases, J lost 3 bases, and 10 bases lay in between. The CDR3 contains 14 residues. Germline CDR1 reads KGHSH; CDR2 reads LQKENI. The CDR3 is CASSSYSYTGELFF. The DNA of the CDR3 is TGTGCCAGCTCATCTTACAGCTACACCGGGGAGCTGTTTTTT.

The chain joins TRBV29-1 to TRBJ2-3; D is unclear. Germline CDR1 and CDR2: SQVTM and ANQGSEA. Deletions cut 7 bases from V and 2 bases from J, with 7 bases between. The CDR3 covers 11 residues. The DNA for the CDR3 is TGCAGCGGGGCATTCACAGATACGCAGTATTTT. This encodes CSGAFTDTQYF.

This chain links TRBV19 with TRBJ1-2; 8 nucleotides align to TRBD1. The germline CDR1 and CDR2 sequences are LNHDA and SQIVND (reference sequence). This CDR3 is built from 17 residues. Losses at the gene ends were 5 bases for V and 0 bases for J; bases not matched to a gene: 11. The CDR3 reads CASSPWTGTNSNYGYTF. CDR3 coding DNA: TGTGCCAGTAGTCCCTGGACAGGGACTAATTCTAACTATGGCTACACCTTC.

This clone showed up just a few times. The rearrangement joins TRBV6-6 to TRBJ1-6; weak D call: TRBD1 (6 bases). The CDR3 runs 12 residues. Germline-derived CDR1 and CDR2 are MNHNY and SVGAGI (reference sequence). V lost 8 bases, J lost 4 bases, and 6 bases lay in between. Here the CDR3 reads CASGQYNSPLHF. Written as DNA, the CDR3 is TGTGCCAGCGGACAGTATAATTCACCCCTCCACTTT.

The V call is TRBV11-2, the J call TRBJ2-7; TRBD2 agrees at 7 bases. The CDR3 loop spans 16 amino acids. The V gene end was trimmed by 4 bases and the J gene end by 0 bases; junction bases not matched to a gene: 9. Germline CDR1 reads SGHAT; CDR2 reads FQNNGV. CDR3 amino acids: CASSSFPAGTSYEQYF. CDR3 in DNA: TGTGCCAGCAGCTCGTTTCCAGCGGGGACCTCCTACGAGCAGTACTTC.

The chain is built from TRBV9 and TRBJ2-5, with 9 positions matching TRBD1. Germline trimming cut 0 bases from V and 0 bases from J; bases unmatched to any gene: 9. The CDR3 runs 18 residues. Germline assignment: CDR1 SGDLS and CDR2 YYNGEE. This CDR3 reads CASSVGRGQGRYQETQYF. CDR3 sequence (DNA): TGTGCCAGCAGCGTAGGGAGGGGACAGGGCAGGTACCAAGAGACCCAGTACTTC.

The sample holds one count of this clone. The rearrangement joins TRBV10-3 to TRBJ1-1; 9 bases fit TRBD1. CDR3 length: 20 residues. Germline trimming cut 4 bases from V and 0 bases from J; bases unmatched to any gene: 18. CDR1 is ENHRY, CDR2 SYGVKD, per germline. CDR3 loop: CAISGGRDRAPTDLNTEAFF. The DNA for the CDR3 is TGTGCCATCAGTGGGGGTCGGGACAGGGCACCTACCGACCTGAACACTGAAGCTTTCTTT.

The chain carries TRBV30 and TRBJ1-5; D is perhaps TRBD1 (5 bases). CDR1 is GTSNPN and CDR2 is SVGIG in the germline V gene (reference sequence). The CDR3 runs 13 residues. The germline V and J ends were trimmed by 2 bases and 6 bases, with 11 bases remaining between them. The CDR3 DNA is TGTGCCTGGAGTCTAGGGGAAATTCAGCCCCAGCATTTT. It encodes CAWSLGEIQPQHF.

CDR3 bases: TGTGCCAGCTCCCGATCCCCCGGGACAGGGTTCCACGAGCAGTACTTC. It encodes CASSRSPGTGFHEQYF. This chain uses TRBV18 with TRBJ2-7, with 9 bases identical to TRBD1. The CDR3 is 16 residues long. Per the germline V gene, CDR1 is KGHSH and CDR2 is LQKENI. V shed 6 bases and J 5 bases; nucleotides not matched to a gene: 14.

This rearrangement joins TRBV9 to TRBJ2-1; D is ambiguous. The CDR3 sequence is 16 residues long. Trimming cost V 0 bases and J 0 bases, with 10 bases left between them. Germline V CDR1 and CDR2: SGDLS, YYNGEE. The CDR3 nucleotides read TGTGCCAGCAGCGTAGGGGCGATCAGCTCCTACAATGAGCAGTTCTTC. This encodes CASSVGAISSYNEQFF.

This clone has a single count. The rearrangement uses TRBV18 and TRBJ2-4; D not certain. The CDR3 runs to 12 residues. Trimming shortened V by 3 bases and J by 4 bases, and 4 bases separated the two germline ends. Germline CDR1 KGHSH, CDR2 LQKENI. CDR3 sequence reads: CASSPEKNIQYF. As DNA, the CDR3 is TGTGCCAGCTCACCTGAGAAAAACATTCAGTACTTC.

The chain links TRBV18 to TRBJ1-3; D might be TRBD1 (5 bases). Germline loops: CDR1 KGHSH, CDR2 LQKENI. The V end was cut by 3 bases, the J end by 0 bases, with 9 bases between. There are 15 residues in the CDR3. CDR3 sequence reads: CASSPLDNSGNTIYF. The CDR3 bases are TGTGCCAGCTCACCCCTGGACAACTCTGGAAACACCATATATTTT.

The chain couples TRBV4-3 to TRBJ2-1; TRBD1 agrees at 8 bases. V was pared by 1 base and J by 4 bases, with 3 bases of the junction left unmatched. The CDR3 spans 15 residues. From germline, CDR1 is LGHNA and CDR2 YSLEER. CDR3 residues: CASSQAGQGYNEQFF. The CDR3 DNA reads TGCGCCAGCAGCCAAGCCGGACAGGGATACAATGAGCAGTTCTTC.

The genes are TRBV30 and TRBJ1-3; 7 bases fit TRBD1. This CDR3 contains 14 residues. Germline CDR1 is GTSNPN and CDR2 is SVGIG (reference sequence). V gave up 4 bases and J gave up 2 bases; unmatched junction bases: 5. This CDR3 is CAWTGTATGNTIYF. The CDR3 DNA sequence: TGTGCCTGGACCGGGACAGCCACTGGAAACACCATATATTTT.

V and J are TRBV29-1 and TRBJ1-1; possible D gene TRBD1, 6 bases. Germline V lookup: CDR1 SQVTM, CDR2 ANQGSEA. The CDR3 extends over 13 amino acids. The germline V and J ends were trimmed by 7 bases and 1 base, with 13 bases remaining between them. DNA for the CDR3: TGCAGCGCCGCCGGGGGGCCGAACACTGAAGCTTTCTTT. Its translation: CSAAGGPNTEAFF.

The genes are TRBV2 and TRBJ1-3; D is ambiguous. Trimming took off 4 bases at V and 0 bases at J, with 10 bases between the two ends. Germline V gene lookup returns CDR1 SNHLY and CDR2 FYNNEI. This CDR3 has 15 residues. The CDR3: CASSADLYSGNTIYF. The CDR3 DNA reads TGTGCCAGCAGTGCCGACCTCTACTCTGGAAACACCATATATTTT.

The J gene is TRBJ1-1, the V gene TRBV19, with D unclear. The CDR3 is 13 residues long. Germline V gives CDR1 LNHDA, CDR2 SQIVND (reference sequence). V was trimmed by 7 bases and J by 0 bases, leaving 9 bases between them. As DNA, the CDR3 is TGTGCCAGTACCGGACGGTTGAACACTGAAGCTTTCTTT. It encodes CASTGRLNTEAFF.

In DNA, the CDR3 is TGCAGCGTTGGAACAGTGGCGGGTCAGCCCCAGCATTTT. It encodes CSVGTVAGQPQHF. The chain is built from TRBV29-1 and TRBJ1-5; D not certain. The ends were cut back, 4 bases at V and 6 bases at J, with 13 bases in the middle. CDR3 length: 13 amino acids. In germline, CDR1 is SQVTM, CDR2 ANQGSEA.

The rearrangement uses TRBV5-1 and TRBJ2-1, with 13 positions matching TRBD2. CDR3 length equals 16 residues. J gave up 6 bases and V 4 bases, and 7 bases lay outside the gene matches. CDR1 is SGHRS and CDR2 is YFSETQ in the germline V gene. The CDR3, as DNA: TGCGCCAGCAGCGAAGGACTAGCGGGAGTGGGCAATGAGCAGTTCTTC. Translation gives CASSEGLAGVGNEQFF.

The J gene is TRBJ1-5, the V gene TRBV6-5; 7 bases match TRBD1. J gave up 2 bases and V 6 bases, and 4 bases lay outside the gene matches. The CDR3 loop spans 14 amino acids. CDR1 MNHEY and CDR2 SVGAGI come from the germline V gene. CDR3 DNA sequence: TGTGCCAGCAGGACCGGACAGGGCAATCAGCCCCAGCATTTT. Encoded protein: CASRTGQGNQPQHF.